This T cell receptor beta chain derives from a study of response to subunit inactivated influenza vaccine. Findings and caveats of the study: The authors put forward the suggestion that each seasonal influenza vaccination may bring in only a limited number of new T cells.

One entry per CDR3 protein results from TCRdb running MiXCR on the RT-PCR reads. The top ten clones hold around 9.9% of a sample with about 780,000 distinct CDR3 sequences, around a sixth of them seen once. There are a few counts of this clonotype. Its target is not known. The CDR3 sequence is 17 residues long. J lost 3 bases, V lost 4 bases, and 14 bases had no gene match. CDR1 and CDR2 (germline): SGHAT, FQNNGV. This clonotype originated in a man aged 50 to 59 who received an inactivated influenza vaccine. This sequence joins TRBV11-2 and TRBJ2-7; TRBD2 agrees at 8 bases. The starting material was PBMCs from blood, obtained roughly 5 days after vaccination. This CDR3 is CASSSGRGGGHYYEQYF. The CDR3 nucleotides read TGTGCCAGCAGCTCGGGGCGGGGCGGGGGGCATTACTACGAGCAGTACTTC.